This T cell receptor beta chain was captured by sequencing in a study of blood T cell repertoires in COVID-19. The CDR3 is 15 amino acids. Germline CDR1 reads MNHEY; CDR2 reads SVGAGI. The recovered donors of Cohort 3 showed two negative PCRs, clearance, or symptom resolution. Details on this clone: At one end the junction does not follow the germline gene, possibly because of a read error.

Profiling relied on immunoSEQ multiplex PCR, and the TCRdb table lists in-frame clones only, not all of them. The sample consists of about 370,000 clones, 75% to 90% of them appearing once. This sequence was found in a man younger than 35 who had recovered from COVID-19. The V gene is TRBV6-5, the J gene TRBJ1-5; 11 bases align to TRBD1. Sequencing was performed on PBMCs or T cells enriched from blood (not recorded which). CDR3 DNA: TGTGCCATCAGTATATCCGGGACAGGGGGTCAGCCCCAGCATTTT. As protein: CAISISGTGGQPQHF.